This TCR beta chain was recorded in a study of T cells in Graves' hyperthyroidism and ophthalmopathy. Study-wide points: A model using 13 V-J features told ophthalmopathy apart from stable hyperthyroidism.

Amplification yielded TCR beta CDR3 regions, with RNA transcripts as the source. The TCR CDR3 first-round RT-PCR relied on the HTBI primer set. One entry per CDR3 protein results from TCRdb running MiXCR on the multiplex PCR reads. The table lists over 500,000 distinct CDR3 sequences, about 14% of them singletons, with roughly 13% in the top ten. This clonotype was seen at least ten times. Its antigen remains unidentified. Patients counted as stable if ophthalmopathy did not develop within 18 months. Uncontrolled infection, other autoimmune disease, pregnancy or lactation led to exclusion. For the diagnoses, clinical symptoms, serum thyroxine and TRAb, thyroid ultrasound and orbital computed tomography were used. The germline CDR1 and CDR2 sequences are SGHRS and YFSETQ. V dropped 2 bases and J dropped 5 bases, with 13 bases sitting between them. The CDR3 runs 14 residues.

Sequencing was performed on blood. The TCR originated in a woman in her thirties or forties with Graves' hyperthyroidism. The chain is built from TRBV5-1 and TRBJ1-1; D not certain. This chain's CDR3 is CASSFLGGETEAFF. The CDR3 DNA sequence: TGCGCCAGCAGCTTTCTTGGCGGGGAAACTGAAGCTTTCTTT.